This section outlines one T cell receptor (beta chain) sequence together with its context. Germline CDR1 is SGHNT and CDR2 is YYREEE (reference sequence). The CDR3 consists of 17 residues. With 0 bases clipped from V and 4 bases from J, the junction kept 9 bases outside the gene matches. The entry originates in a study of OX40 agonist ivuxolimab in advanced cancers. Anyone with autoimmune disease history or systemic immunosuppression was excluded. At cycle 4 day 1, cycle 7 day 1, and baseline, blood was sampled. The method was immunoSEQ multiplex PCR; TCRdb's version includes in-frame clones alone and lacks a portion of them. The data contain approximately 60,000 clones, 94% of them singletons.

V usage is TRBV5-4 and J usage is TRBJ2-3; 9 nucleotides align to TRBD2. The starting material was CD4+ or CD8+ T cells sorted from blood, obtained in a trial of the OX40 agonist ivuxolimab. The source of this sequence is an adult with an advanced solid tumor such as melanoma, head and neck, liver or kidney cancer. For the CDR3, the DNA is TGTGCCAGCAGCTTGGCCGTGATAGCGGGAGCTGCAGATACGCAGTATTTT. This sequence encodes CASSLAVIAGAADTQYF.